The clone carrying this T cell receptor (beta chain) was observed a handful of times. Its cognate antigen is unknown. The germline V gene has CDR1 MNHNS and CDR2 SASEGT. The CDR3 extends over 14 amino acids. Germline trimming cut 5 bases from V and 0 bases from J; bases unmatched to any gene: 3. The entry originates in a study of human T cells and chemical hapten exposure. Broader study findings: Sensitizing with DPC caused no change in TCRs above 1 in 1000 frequency.

TCRdb re-analysed the RACE reads in MiXCR, keeping a single row per CDR3 protein. The sample shows more than 80,000 distinct CDR3 sequences, approximately 8% of them seen only once. Time point defined: patch test 1, 2 weeks after DPC sensitization. Specified treatment: therapeutic diphenylcyclopropenone sensitization with weekly scalp DPC. Blood collection took place prior to placing each patch test. Participating donors were patients with alopecia, aged 18 to 70 years, considered appropriate candidates for DPC. Whole blood, unfractionated, served as the material for total RNA extraction. This receptor was obtained from a woman in her 30s with alopecia areata. Some clones in this sample may be carry-over from other donors' samples. The chain has TRBV6-1 and TRBJ1-1; 7 nucleotides match TRBD1. Sequencing used whole blood, obtained in connection with sensitization to the hapten diphenylcyclopropenone (DPC). CDR3 in DNA: TGTGCCAGCAGTAAGGACAGGATGAACACTGAAGCTTTCTTT. As protein: CASSKDRMNTEAFF.